One T cell receptor beta chain is described in this entry. Its matching antigen is unknown. This sample was included in a study of cytomegalovirus exposure and HLA in healthy donors. The PCR contained 60 Vbeta and 13 Jbeta primers. Sequencing was performed with immunoSEQ multiplex PCR; in TCRdb, only in-frame clones are kept and a portion is missing. This table holds under 80,000 clones, approximately 75% found once. The study, taken as a whole, reports: In vitro confirmation showed three CMV-associated chains to be CMV antigen specific. The authors enumerated 150 to 200 TCR beta chains as linked to cytomegalovirus.

Sampled while nominally healthy, donors likely had unrecorded immune exposures. The ends were cut back, 5 bases at V and 5 bases at J, with 19 bases in the middle. Germline V gives CDR1 SGHRS, CDR2 YFSETQ. CDR3 size: 15 residues. Material: PBMCs. This TCR came from a woman aged 25 to 39 in good health and CMV-seronegative. V usage is TRBV5-1 and J usage is TRBJ2-5; D may be TRBD1 (7 bases). This CDR3 reads CASSRTGEVGETQYF. For the CDR3, the DNA is TGCGCCAGCAGTCGTACAGGGGAGGTCGGGGAGACCCAGTACTTC.